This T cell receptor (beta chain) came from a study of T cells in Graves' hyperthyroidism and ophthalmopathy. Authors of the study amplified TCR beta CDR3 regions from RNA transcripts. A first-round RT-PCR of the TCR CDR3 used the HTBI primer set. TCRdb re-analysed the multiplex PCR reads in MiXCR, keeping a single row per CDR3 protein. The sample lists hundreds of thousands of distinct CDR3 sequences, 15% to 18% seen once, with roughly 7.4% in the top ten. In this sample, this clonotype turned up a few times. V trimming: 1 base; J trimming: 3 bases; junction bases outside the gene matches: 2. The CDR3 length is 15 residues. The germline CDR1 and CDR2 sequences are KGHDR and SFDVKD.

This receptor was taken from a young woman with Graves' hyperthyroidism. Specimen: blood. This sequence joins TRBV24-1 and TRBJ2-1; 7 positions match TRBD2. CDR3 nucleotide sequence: TGTGCCACCAGTGATTTCGGGGGGATCTACAATGAGCAGTTCTTC. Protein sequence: CATSDFGGIYNEQFF.